Below, 18 T cell receptor beta chains from the same sample are listed, as sequenced in a study of neurological immune-mediated disorders. One entry per CDR3 protein, called by TCRdb with MiXCR from the 5' RACE reads. Among about 60,000 distinct CDR3 sequences listed, 9.7% were seen once. Stated time point: longitudinal time-point 2. The sequenced sample was PBMCs. The origin of the receptors is a man younger than 45 in good health.

At least ten counts were recorded for this clonotype. V and J are TRBV19 and TRBJ2-1, with D maybe TRBD2 (6 bases). From germline, CDR1 is LNHDA and CDR2 SQIVND (reference sequence). This CDR3 contains 16 residues. Deletions cut 0 bases from V and 10 bases from J, with 19 bases between. Written as DNA, the CDR3 is TGTGCCAGTAGTATAGATCTCAGCGGGTTCCTGGGAGAGCAGTTCTTC. This encodes CASSIDLSGFLGEQFF.

By share of the sample, this clonotype is medium-sized. The chain joins TRBV28 to TRBJ2-1; D remains unclear. CDR3 length: 11 residues. Germline assignment: CDR1 MDHEN and CDR2 SYDVKM. V shed 3 bases and J shed 7 bases, with 4 bases lying between them. CDR3 nucleotide sequence: TGTGCCAGCAGTTTCCCGAATGAGCAGTTCTTC. Protein product: CASSFPNEQFF.

This clonotype was recorded many times. The chain combines TRBV4-2 with TRBJ2-1, with a tentative D call TRBD1 (6 bases). Germline V lookup: CDR1 LGHNA, CDR2 YNFKEQ. The CDR3 covers 17 residues. The germline V and J ends were trimmed by 0 bases and 4 bases, with 16 bases remaining between them. The chain's CDR3 is CASSQDKRQAEYNEQFF. DNA for the CDR3: TGTGCCAGCAGCCAAGATAAGAGACAGGCAGAATACAATGAGCAGTTCTTC.

This clonotype was recorded at least ten times. The CDR3 here is CASTPDTYNEQFF. The CDR3 DNA sequence: TGCGCCAGCACCCCTGACACCTACAATGAGCAGTTCTTC. The chain carries TRBV5-1 and TRBJ2-1; D unresolved. Trimming pared 6 bases from V and 2 bases from J, leaving 9 bases between. This CDR3 has 13 residues. The germline gives CDR1 SGHRS, CDR2 YFSETQ.

This clonotype was seen ten or more times. This chain uses TRBV5-6 with TRBJ2-5; 8 bases are a match to TRBD2. With 4 bases clipped from V and 4 bases from J, the junction kept 3 bases outside the gene matches. This CDR3 comprises 13 residues. The V gene's germline CDR1 is SGHDT and CDR2 YYEEEE. CDR3 region: CASSTLAGETQYF. The CDR3 DNA is TGTGCCAGCAGCACGCTAGCGGGAGAGACCCAGTACTTC.

This clonotype showed up many times. The DNA of the CDR3 is TGTGCCAGCAGCCTACTATCTAGCGTCGGCGGGGATGAGCAGTTCTTC. Amino acids: CASSLLSSVGGDEQFF. The rearrangement uses TRBV7-6 and TRBJ2-1, with TRBD2 as a possible D gene (6 bases). Trimming pared 5 bases from V and 8 bases from J, leaving 22 bases between. The CDR3 consists of 16 residues. Per germline, CDR1 SGHVS and CDR2 FNYEAQ. Filled out from reference TRBV7-6 and TRBJ2-1, the complete variable domain reads GAGVSQSPRYKVTKRGQDVALRCDPISGHVSLYWYRQALGQGPEFLTYFNYEAQQDKSGLPNDRFSAERPEGSISTLTIQRTEQRDSAMYRCASSLLSSVGGDEQFFGPGTRLTVL.

V is TRBV7-6 and J is TRBJ2-1; 8 nucleotides match TRBD2. The CDR3 extends over 18 amino acids. The germline CDR1 and CDR2 sequences are SGHVS and FNYEAQ. Unmatched junction bases numbered 10, after V lost 0 bases and J lost 3 bases. The CDR3 nucleotides read TGTGCCAGCAGCTTAGCCCTCCCGGTAGCGGGATTCTACAATGAGCAGTTCTTC. This sequence encodes CASSLALPVAGFYNEQFF.

This clonotype was seen repeatedly, ten times or more. The rearrangement links TRBV11-2 to TRBJ2-1; tentatively, D is TRBD1 (6 bases). Trimming shortened V by 5 bases and J by 2 bases, and 13 bases separated the two germline ends. CDR3 length: 15 amino acids. Germline lookup yields CDR1 SGHAT and CDR2 FQNNGV. The chain's CDR3 is CASSLQGQPYNEQFF. CDR3 nucleotides: TGTGCCAGCAGCCTACAAGGACAGCCCTACAATGAGCAGTTCTTC.

The rearrangement joins TRBV3-1 to TRBJ1-2, with D uncertain. The V end lost 1 base, the J end lost 5 bases, and 2 bases lay between the germline ends. Germline CDR1 LGHDT, CDR2 YNNKEL (reference sequence). This CDR3 spans 11 amino acids. The CDR3 coding sequence is TGTGCCAGCAGCCAAGGATATGGCTACACCTTC. It codes for CASSQGYGYTF.

This clonotype has ten or more counts. The chain links TRBV5-1 to TRBJ2-1, with D perhaps matching TRBD2 (6 bases). This CDR3 has 16 residues. Germline V gene sequence: CDR1 SGHRS, CDR2 YFSETQ. The V end lost 0 bases, the J end lost 0 bases, and 10 bases lay between the germline ends. CDR3 loop: CASSLAPSASYNEQFF. CDR3 bases: TGCGCCAGCAGCTTGGCGCCTAGCGCCTCCTACAATGAGCAGTTCTTC. Full variable domain (remainder filled in from reference TRBV5-1 and TRBJ2-1): KAGVTQTPRYLIKTRGQQVTLSCSPISGHRSVSWYQQTPGQGLQFLFEYFSETQRNKGNFPGRFSGRQFSNSRSEMNVSTLELGDSALYLCASSLAPSASYNEQFFGPGTRLTVL.

There are many counts of this clonotype. This chain joins TRBV20-1 and TRBJ2-7; D is unresolved. Germline assignment: CDR1 DFQATT and CDR2 SNEGSKA (reference sequence). There are 10 residues in the CDR3. With 5 bases removed from V and 6 bases from J, the gap between germline ends came to 8 bases. The CDR3 DNA is TGCAGTGCTTTAGTGGGCGAGCAGTACTTC. It yields the protein CSALVGEQYF.

This clonotype was found many times. This sequence joins TRBV7-2 and TRBJ2-7; TRBD2 aligns across 11 bases. After removal of 4 bases from V and 4 bases from J, the junction contained 6 bases not matched to a gene. This CDR3 comprises 15 residues. Per germline, CDR1 SGHTA and CDR2 FQGNSA. CDR3 sequence (DNA): TGTGCCAGCAGCTCCCCGGGACTAGCGGTATACGAGCAGTACTTC. Residues: CASSSPGLAVYEQYF.

The chain joins TRBV5-1 to TRBJ2-1, with D perhaps matching TRBD2 (5 bases). V was shortened by 1 base and J by 0 bases, with 17 bases between the two germline ends. The CDR3 consists of 18 residues. Germline-derived CDR1 and CDR2 are SGHRS and YFSETQ. CDR3 sequence reads: CASSLLLSERSSYNEQFF. Written as DNA, the CDR3 is TGCGCCAGCAGCTTGCTTCTGTCCGAGCGGAGCTCCTACAATGAGCAGTTCTTC.

The chain combines TRBV6-2 or TRBV6-3 with TRBJ1-2; maybe TRBD1 (5 bases). Trimming removed 6 bases from V and 4 bases from J, with 12 bases in between. The CDR3 has 13 residues. CDR1 is MNHEY and CDR2 is SVGEGT in the germline V gene. The CDR3 DNA reads TGTGCCAGCAGCCGGGACCCTCCCTATGGCTACACCTTC. Translated: CASSRDPPYGYTF.

Many counts were recorded for this clonotype. The chain combines TRBV7-3 with TRBJ2-1; 7 nucleotides match TRBD1. V was pared by 1 base and J by 8 bases, with 2 bases of the junction left unmatched. Germline V gene lookup returns CDR1 SGHTA and CDR2 FQGTGA. CDR3 length equals 13 residues. The CDR3: CASSLKGGDEQFF. For the CDR3, the DNA is TGTGCCAGCAGCTTAAAAGGGGGCGATGAGCAGTTCTTC.

This clonotype was counted at least ten times. V gene TRBV28 combines with J gene TRBJ1-6, with no clear D. The CDR3 runs 13 residues. V dropped 2 bases and J dropped 11 bases, with 10 bases sitting between them. Germline CDR1 reads MDHEN; CDR2 reads SYDVKM. This chain's CDR3 is CASSLTSQTPLHF. The CDR3 coding sequence is TGTGCCAGCAGTTTAACGTCTCAAACACCCCTCCACTTT.

This clonotype was recorded many times. V is TRBV6-6 and J is TRBJ2-1, with 10 bases fitting TRBD2. There are 16 residues in the CDR3. CDR1 MNHNY and CDR2 SVGAGI come from the germline V gene (reference sequence). After removal of 4 bases from V and 3 bases from J, the junction contained 6 bases not matched to a gene. This chain's CDR3 is CASSSPLAGDYNEQFF. The CDR3 nucleotides read TGTGCCAGCAGTTCACCCCTAGCGGGAGACTACAATGAGCAGTTCTTC.

This clonotype occurred many times. The genes are TRBV4-2 and TRBJ1-2; tentatively, D is TRBD1 (5 bases). This CDR3 is 15 amino acids long. CDR1 and CDR2 (germline): LGHNA, YNFKEQ. Trimming stripped 1 base from V and 9 bases from J, with 18 bases between. The CDR3 coding sequence is TGTGCCAGCAGCCAAGGCGACAGTGCCTTTAGAAGCTACACCTTC. Translated: CASSQGDSAFRSYTF.